This TCR beta chain was sequenced during a study of blood T cell repertoires in COVID-19. Methods used by the authors: From reference gene primer amplification, estimates of nucleated cell counts were derived. Sequencing was performed with immunoSEQ multiplex PCR; in TCRdb, only in-frame clones are kept and a portion is missing. V and J calls and clone size are those listed in that table; D and trimming were worked out from the DNA. The sample lists about 36,000 clones, roughly nine tenths occurring once. The V segment lost 1 base and the J segment 5 bases; nucleotides outside the gene matches: 9. The V gene's germline CDR1 is LGHNA and CDR2 YNFKEQ. The length of the CDR3 is 17 residues.

The chain has TRBV4-2 and TRBJ2-5; the match to TRBD2 covers 11 bases. The sequencing sample was made of peripheral blood. This receptor was taken from a human donor in a cohort sampled during active COVID-19. CDR3 region: CASSQAGLAVRGETQYF. DNA for the CDR3: TGTGCCAGCAGCCAAGCGGGACTAGCGGTCCGAGGGGAGACCCAGTACTTC.